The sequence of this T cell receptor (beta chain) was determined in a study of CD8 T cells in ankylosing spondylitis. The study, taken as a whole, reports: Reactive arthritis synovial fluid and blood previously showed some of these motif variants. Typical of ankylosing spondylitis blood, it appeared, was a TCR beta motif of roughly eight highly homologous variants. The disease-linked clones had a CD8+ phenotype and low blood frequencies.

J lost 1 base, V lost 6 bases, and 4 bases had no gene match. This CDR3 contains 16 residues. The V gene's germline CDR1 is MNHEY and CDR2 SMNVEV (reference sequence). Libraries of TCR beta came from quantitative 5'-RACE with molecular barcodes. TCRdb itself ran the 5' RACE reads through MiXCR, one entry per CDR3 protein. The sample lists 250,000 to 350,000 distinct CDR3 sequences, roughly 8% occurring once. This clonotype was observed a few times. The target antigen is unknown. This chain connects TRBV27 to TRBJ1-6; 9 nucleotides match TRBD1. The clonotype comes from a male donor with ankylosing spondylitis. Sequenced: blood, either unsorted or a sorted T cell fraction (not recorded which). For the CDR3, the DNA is TGTGCCAGCAGCCACAGGGGGCGATCCTATAATTCACCCCTCCACTTT. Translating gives CASSHRGRSYNSPLHF.